This T cell receptor (beta chain) comes out of a study of blood T cell repertoires in COVID-19. Overall study: PBMCs, B-cell-depleted T cells, or T cells were the source of the cDNA or gDNA that made up the material.

CDR3 length equals 14 residues. The ends lost 6 bases at V and 2 bases at J; junction bases unmatched: 6. From germline, CDR1 is SNHLY and CDR2 FYNNEI. As originally analysed: The authors estimated nucleated cell counts from reference gene primer amplification. The method was immunoSEQ multiplex PCR; TCRdb's version includes in-frame clones alone and lacks a portion of them. The V and J calls and the clone size are those of that table, but D and trimming were determined from the DNA. The sample includes roughly 140,000 clones, roughly 84% of them seen just once. This clone was counted between two and nine times.

This TCR was sampled from a woman between 45 and 65 years old in a cohort sampled during active or convalescent COVID-19. The specimen sequenced was peripheral blood. V usage is TRBV2 and J usage is TRBJ1-1, with 7 nucleotides matching TRBD1. CDR3 coding DNA: TGTGCCAGCAGACAGGGGAGTATTAACACTGAAGCTTTCTTT. Amino acids: CASRQGSINTEAFF.